This entry lists 28 T cell receptor beta chains sequenced from one sample in a study of T-cell reconstitution after alpha-beta-depleted transplantation in children. The TCRbeta library incorporated unique molecular identifiers. From the PCR reads, TCRdb called clonotypes with MiXCR, one entry per CDR3 protein. The sample consists of around 440,000 distinct CDR3 sequences, about 16% of them appearing once. Sequenced material: PBMCs, mostly from graft donor cells, taken 360 days after TCRalphabeta/CD19-depleted stem cell transplant. The receptors here all came from a boy under three years old who had a stem cell transplant for Wiskott-Aldrich syndrome, so the T cells may come from the graft donor.

The chain has TRBV25-1 and TRBJ1-2, with a possible D match to TRBD1 (6 bases). The V end lost 1 base, the J end lost 8 bases, and 20 bases lay between the germline ends. The CDR3 covers 16 residues. Germline values: CDR1 MGHDK, CDR2 SYGVNS. The chain's CDR3 is CASSESAGTLGGGYTF. The CDR3 region has the DNA TGTGCCAGCAGTGAATCGGCTGGCACCCTGGGGGGCGGCTACACCTTC.

V is TRBV27 and J is TRBJ2-3; D gene uncertain. CDR3 size: 21 residues. CDR1 is MNHEY, CDR2 SMNVEV, per germline (reference sequence). Trimming removed 1 base at V and 2 bases at J, with 28 bases between. This chain's CDR3 is CASSLFFLPPIVRNLTDTQYF. Here the CDR3 DNA reads TGTGCCAGCAGTTTATTCTTTTTGCCACCGATAGTACGGAACCTCACAGATACGCAGTATTTT.

This clonotype came up once. The J gene is TRBJ2-7, the V gene TRBV7-2; maybe TRBD2 (7 bases). CDR1 and CDR2 from the germline V gene are SGHTA and FQGNSA. The CDR3 has 15 amino acids. The V gene lost 6 bases and the J gene lost 2 bases, with 17 bases spanning the gap. The CDR3 loop reads CASSWGHRGAYEQYF. CDR3 nucleotide sequence: TGTGCCAGCAGTTGGGGACACCGGGGGGCCTACGAGCAGTACTTC.

The chain carries TRBV7-9 and TRBJ1-1; tentatively, D is TRBD1 (5 bases). Looked up from germline, CDR1 is SEHNR and CDR2 is FQNEAQ (reference sequence). The CDR3 consists of 12 residues. The V end lost 10 bases, the J end lost 4 bases, and 13 bases lay between the germline ends. CDR3 coding DNA: TGTGCCACCCTGGGGGGAGGCACTGAAGCTTTCTTT. This translates into CATLGGGTEAFF.

The chain uses TRBV28 and TRBJ2-5; 9 bases line up with TRBD2. Germline V gene lookup returns CDR1 MDHEN and CDR2 SYDVKM. The CDR3 spans 20 residues. Unmatched junction bases numbered 16, after V lost 0 bases and J lost 2 bases. The CDR3 is CASSLWRAGGRRVLQETQYF. CDR3 DNA: TGTGCCAGCAGTTTATGGCGAGCGGGGGGCCGGAGGGTATTACAAGAGACCCAGTACTTC.

This clonotype was seen only a few times. The CDR3 nucleotides read TGCGCCAGCAGCTTGGTGTCCAGCGGGGGCTACAATGAGCAGTTCTTC. It specifies CASSLVSSGGYNEQFF. V is TRBV5-1 and J is TRBJ2-1, with 8 bases identical to TRBD2. With V trimmed by 0 bases and J by 3 bases, 5 bases remained unmatched. CDR1 is SGHRS, CDR2 YFSETQ, per germline. The CDR3 consists of 16 residues.

This rearrangement joins TRBV12-3 or TRBV12-4 to TRBJ1-5; 7 bases match TRBD1. The CDR3 is 16 amino acids. Trimming removed 3 bases from V and 5 bases from J; junction bases left unmatched: 10. The CDR3 nucleotides are TGTGCCAGCAGTTTCGGTCCGGACAGGCCGTATCAGCCCCAGCATTTT. This encodes CASSFGPDRPYQPQHF.

With regard to this clonotype: This may stem from a read error, because a much larger clone lies one nucleotide away. This chain connects TRBV12-3 or TRBV12-4 to TRBJ2-1; TRBD1 aligns across 7 bases. This CDR3 region has 14 residues. The V and J ends lost 3 bases and 5 bases, in that order; junction bases with no gene match: 4. CDR3 sequence (DNA): TGTGCCAGCAGTTTTGGGACAGAGCACAATGAGCAGTTCTTC. Its protein is CASSFGTEHNEQFF.

This clonotype has more than one count but fewer than ten. The J gene is TRBJ1-2, the V gene TRBV12-3 or TRBV12-4; TRBD1 aligns across 9 bases. CDR3 size: 16 residues. The V gene end was trimmed by 2 bases and the J gene end by 5 bases; junction bases not matched to a gene: 9. The CDR3: CASSLKGQGAIYGYTF. The CDR3 bases are TGTGCCAGCAGTTTAAAGGGACAGGGTGCTATATATGGCTACACCTTC.

This clonotype has more than one count but fewer than ten. The V call is TRBV5-1, the J call TRBJ1-5; the D gene is possibly TRBD1 (6 bases). Germline V gene data show CDR1 as SGHRS and CDR2 as YFSETQ. V shed 4 bases and J shed 3 bases, with 11 bases lying between them. The CDR3 sequence is 14 residues long. This CDR3 reads CASSADRFNQPQHF. CDR3 nucleotides: TGCGCCAGCAGCGCCGACAGGTTCAATCAGCCCCAGCATTTT.

The rearrangement joins TRBV7-8 to TRBJ2-1, with a possible D match to TRBD1 (5 bases). This CDR3 comprises 15 residues. The V end lost 5 bases, the J end lost 7 bases, and 18 bases lay between the germline ends. Germline CDR1 reads SGHVS; CDR2 reads FQNEAQ. The CDR3 sequence is CASSTSGLGVNEQFF. As DNA, the CDR3 is TGTGCCAGCAGCACATCCGGGTTAGGGGTGAATGAGCAGTTCTTC. The whole variable domain, filled in from reference TRBV7-8 and TRBJ2-1, reads GAGVSQSPRYKVAKRGQDVALRCDPISGHVSLFWYQQALGQGPEFLTYFQNEAQLDKSGLPSDRFFAERPEGSVSTLKIQRTQQEDSAVYLCASSTSGLGVNEQFFGPGTRLTVL.

The J gene is TRBJ2-7, the V gene TRBV15, with D tentatively TRBD1 (6 bases). The CDR3 runs 13 residues. Per the germline V gene, CDR1 is LNHNV and CDR2 is YYDKDF (reference sequence). Trimming pared 5 bases from V and 3 bases from J, leaving 11 bases between. The CDR3 bases are TGTGCCACCAGCTCTTGGACAGACTACGAGCAGTACTTC. As protein: CATSSWTDYEQYF.

In this sample, this clonotype turned up a few times. This chain joins TRBV12-3 or TRBV12-4 and TRBJ1-2, with D hard to call. CDR3 length: 13 residues. The ends were cut back, 3 bases at V and 3 bases at J, with 8 bases in the middle. The CDR3 here is CASSLRPYYGYTF. The CDR3 DNA reads TGTGCCAGCAGTTTGAGGCCCTACTATGGCTACACCTTC.

This clonotype was picked up a small number of times. The chain is built from TRBV12-3 or TRBV12-4 and TRBJ2-1, with 7 bases lining up with TRBD2. This CDR3 has 11 amino acids. J lost 13 bases, V lost 5 bases, and 5 bases had no gene match. DNA of the CDR3: TGTGCCAGCAGTACTAGCGAGATACAGTTCTTC. The encoded protein is CASSTSEIQFF.

This clonotype was picked up a small number of times. This sequence joins TRBV5-6 and TRBJ2-2; TRBD1 matches at 8 bases. The CDR3 has 16 amino acids. Germline CDR1 reads SGHDT; CDR2 reads YYEEEE. J lost 2 bases, V lost 1 base, and 4 bases had no gene match. CDR3 bases: TGTGCCAGCAGCTTGTGGACAGGGACCAACACCGGGGAGCTGTTTTTT. The encoded protein is CASSLWTGTNTGELFF.

Only a few counts were recorded for this clonotype. This rearrangement joins TRBV7-2 to TRBJ2-7, with D possibly TRBD1 on 6 matching bases. The germline CDR1 and CDR2 sequences are SGHTA and FQGNSA. This CDR3 comprises 16 residues. The ends were cut back, 5 bases at V and 0 bases at J, with 17 bases in the middle. The CDR3 DNA follows: TGTGCCAGCAGCAACCTATTCCAGGGGAGCTCCTACGAGCAGTACTTC. This encodes CASSNLFQGSSYEQYF.

The V gene is TRBV20-1, the J gene TRBJ2-1, with D perhaps TRBD1 (5 bases). This CDR3 is 12 amino acids long. Germline V lookup: CDR1 DFQATT, CDR2 SNEGSKA (reference sequence). The V end was cut by 2 bases, the J end by 9 bases, with 11 bases between. CDR3 protein: CSARIKGFEQFF. CDR3 DNA: TGCAGTGCTAGAATTAAGGGGTTTGAGCAGTTCTTC.

The genes are TRBV4-1 and TRBJ2-1; TRBD1 might be the D (6 bases). The germline gives CDR1 MGHRA, CDR2 YSYEKL. The CDR3 is 17 amino acids. The germline V and J ends were trimmed by 0 bases and 4 bases, with 16 bases remaining between them. The CDR3 sequence is CASSQDQVDTGYNEQFF. The CDR3 coding sequence is TGCGCCAGCAGCCAAGATCAGGTGGACACAGGGTACAATGAGCAGTTCTTC.

This clonotype was detected a few times. The rearrangement links TRBV7-2 to TRBJ2-3; no firm D call. The germline V and J ends were trimmed by 1 base and 0 bases, with 8 bases remaining between them. CDR1 and CDR2 (germline): SGHTA, FQGNSA. The CDR3 has 15 amino acids. CDR3 bases: TGTGCCAGCAGCTTAGGCCGGAAAAGCACAGATACGCAGTATTTT. It yields the protein CASSLGRKSTDTQYF.

The rearrangement uses TRBV7-2 and TRBJ2-3; 7 nucleotides agree with TRBD2. Germline assignment: CDR1 SGHTA and CDR2 FQGNSA. CDR3 length: 15 residues. V gave up 3 bases and J gave up 2 bases; unmatched junction bases: 5. CDR3 region: CASSFLAGHTDTQYF. The CDR3 DNA reads as TGTGCCAGCAGCTTCTTAGCGGGCCACACAGATACGCAGTATTTT. Full variable domain (outside the CDR3, taken from reference TRBV7-2 and TRBJ2-3): GAGVSQSPSNKVTEKGKDVELRCDPISGHTALYWYRQSLGQGLEFLIYFQGNSAPDKSGLPSDRFSAERTGGSVSTLTIQRTQQEDSAVYLCASSFLAGHTDTQYFGPGTRLTVL.

This clonotype has more than one count but fewer than ten. The V call is TRBV20-1, the J call TRBJ2-2; 9 nucleotides line up with TRBD2. This CDR3 is built from 14 residues. Germline V gene sequence: CDR1 DFQATT, CDR2 SNEGSKA (reference sequence). V lost 6 bases, J lost 2 bases, and 4 bases stayed unmatched. The CDR3 DNA follows: TGCAGTGCCCCGACTAGCGGCAACACCGGGGAGCTGTTTTTT. Its translation is CSAPTSGNTGELFF.

This chain uses TRBV20-1 with TRBJ2-2; the D gene is possibly TRBD1 (5 bases). The germline V gene encodes CDR1 DFQATT and CDR2 SNEGSKA (reference sequence). Trimming shortened V by 2 bases and J by 0 bases, and 13 bases separated the two germline ends. CDR3 length: 16 amino acids. CDR3 nucleotide sequence: TGCAGTGCTAGAAATCCTGGGGCACCGAACACCGGGGAGCTGTTTTTT. This gives the protein CSARNPGAPNTGELFF.

This chain uses TRBV11-2 with TRBJ2-2, with unresolved D. This CDR3 is built from 17 residues. Trimming took 5 bases from V and 9 from J, leaving 25 bases between them. Germline V gene lookup returns CDR1 SGHAT and CDR2 FQNNGV. CDR3 protein: CASSPFSRPIRDRELFF. DNA of the CDR3: TGTGCCAGCAGCCCCTTCTCACGCCCCATTAGAGACAGGGAGCTGTTTTTT.

The V gene is TRBV20-1, the J gene TRBJ1-1; D is ambiguous. The V end lost 6 bases, the J end lost 6 bases, and 8 bases lay between the germline ends. The length of the CDR3 is 10 residues. CDR1 and CDR2 (germline): DFQATT, SNEGSKA (reference sequence). The CDR3 DNA follows: TGCAGTGCCGGACGGGCTGAAGCTTTCTTT. Translation gives CSAGRAEAFF.

The genes are TRBV6-5 and TRBJ1-1; D remains ambiguous. This CDR3 spans 15 amino acids. Trimming removed 0 bases at V and 1 base at J, with 9 bases between. The germline gives CDR1 MNHEY, CDR2 SVGAGI. In DNA form, the CDR3 reads TGTGCCAGCAGTTACTCGGTCTGGGGGAACACTGAAGCTTTCTTT. Translating it yields CASSYSVWGNTEAFF.

The V call is TRBV5-6, the J call TRBJ1-5, with D hard to call. V was pared by 1 base and J by 7 bases, with 12 bases between. This CDR3 comprises 14 residues. CDR1 and CDR2 (germline): SGHDT, YYEEEE. The CDR3 protein is CASSLWAGEQPQHF. The CDR3 bases are TGTGCCAGCAGCTTGTGGGCAGGCGAACAGCCCCAGCATTTT.

Many counts were recorded for this clonotype. The rearrangement uses TRBV7-9 and TRBJ1-3; no clear D. Trimming left V 1 base short and J 2 bases short, with 9 bases between. The CDR3 loop spans 15 amino acids. The germline CDR1 and CDR2 sequences are SEHNR and FQNEAQ (reference sequence). DNA of the CDR3: TGTGCCAGCAGCTTAGTAGGTTCCACTGGAAACACCATATATTTT. Translating gives CASSLVGSTGNTIYF.

This clonotype showed up many times. V usage is TRBV10-3 and J usage is TRBJ2-7; 12 bases agree with TRBD2. The CDR3 length is 13 residues. The junction had 4 bases not matched to a gene; V was cut back by 7 bases and J by 6 bases. Per germline, CDR1 ENHRY and CDR2 SYGVKD. The CDR3: CAITSGLAGEQYF. CDR3 DNA sequence: TGTGCCATCACCTCGGGACTAGCGGGCGAGCAGTACTTC.